The present T cell receptor (beta chain) was sequenced within a study of blood T cell repertoires in COVID-19. Repertoires were generated with immunoSEQ multiplex PCR, while TCRdb's copy carries only in-frame clones and drops some. Here the sample spans about 44,000 clones, about 70% being singletons. The CDR3 is made up of 14 amino acids. The germline V gene has CDR1 SGHNT and CDR2 YYREEE (reference sequence). V lost 2 bases and J lost 5, with 13 bases in between. The source of this sequence is an elderly man with acute or convalescent COVID-19. Material for sequencing was peripheral blood. The chain recombines TRBV5-4 with TRBJ2-5, with D perhaps TRBD1 (6 bases). CDR3 nucleotide sequence: TGTGCCAGCAGCTTTCCAGGGGTACGGGAGACCCAGTACTTC. Encoded protein: CASSFPGVRETQYF.